Sequencing of this T cell receptor (beta chain) was carried out in a study of cytomegalovirus exposure and HLA in healthy donors. This CDR3 is 14 amino acids long. Trimming took 5 bases from V and 4 from J; bases not matched to a gene: 7. The germline V gene encodes CDR1 SQVTM and CDR2 ANQGSEA. The PCR had 60 Vbeta and 13 Jbeta primers. The table came from immunoSEQ multiplex PCR; TCRdb's copy has only in-frame clones and leaves some out. The profile shows under 200,000 clones, less than 80% of them singletons. Study observations and caveats: Rare TCR sequences dominated, though some public TCRs recurred in many donors.

On this clone: Its target is unknown.

This TCR came from a man aged 35-49 years in good health and CMV-seronegative. The chain has TRBV29-1 and TRBJ2-5; 10 bases align to TRBD2. The sample taken for sequencing was PBMCs. CDR3: CSVRTSGEGETQYF. CDR3 sequence (DNA): TGCAGCGTTCGGACTAGCGGCGAGGGAGAGACCCAGTACTTC.